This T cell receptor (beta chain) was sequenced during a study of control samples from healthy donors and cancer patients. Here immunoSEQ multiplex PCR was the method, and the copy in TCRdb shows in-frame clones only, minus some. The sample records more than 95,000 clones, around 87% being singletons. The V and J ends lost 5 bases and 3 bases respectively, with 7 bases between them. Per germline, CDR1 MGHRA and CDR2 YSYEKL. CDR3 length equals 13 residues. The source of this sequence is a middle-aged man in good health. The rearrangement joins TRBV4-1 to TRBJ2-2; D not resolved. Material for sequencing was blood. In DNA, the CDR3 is TGCGCCAGCAGCGGGCAGTACACCGGGGAGCTGTTTTTT. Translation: CASSGQYTGELFF.